Here is one TCR beta chain with its context. What it recognizes is unknown. CDR1 is KGHSH, CDR2 LQKENI, per germline. The CDR3 covers 12 residues. V was trimmed by 5 bases and J by 5 bases, leaving 9 bases between them. The record originates from a study of OX40 agonist ivuxolimab in advanced cancers. About the research overall: While on treatment, patients had intravenous ivuxolimab at 0.01 to 10 mg/kg every 2 weeks. Each dose-escalation patient presented with hepatocellular carcinoma, melanoma, renal cell or head and neck cancer.

With baseline, cycle 4 day 1, and cycle 7 day 1 as timepoints, blood was sampled. The protocol was immunoSEQ multiplex PCR, while the TCRdb copy is restricted to in-frame clones and leaves out a portion. The sample consists of approximately 82,000 clones, around 78% of them appearing once. General study findings and limits: In a subset of nonresponders, normalized T-cell clonal expansion was also low.

The V and J genes are TRBV18 and TRBJ1-1; D is unresolved. This specimen was CD4+ or CD8+ T cells sorted from blood, taken in a trial of the OX40 agonist ivuxolimab. The receptor was isolated from an adult with an advanced solid tumor such as melanoma, head and neck, liver or kidney cancer. The CDR3 DNA reads TGTGCCAGCTCAACGCCGGGGACTGAAGCTTTCTTT. Translated: CASSTPGTEAFF.